The 28 T cell receptor beta chains reported below all come from one sample, sequenced in a study of T cell changes during pregnancy in multiple sclerosis. Clones were sequenced by immunoSEQ multiplex PCR, and TCRdb holds only the in-frame ones, with some missing. The table records about 97,000 clones, around nine tenths of them present only once. The sample consisted of peripheral blood, taken in the second trimester of pregnancy. Receptors were obtained from a female donor in good health, enrolled as a control in a pregnancy study.

The chain couples TRBV5-1 to TRBJ1-2; possible D gene TRBD1, 5 bases. Between the trimmed V and J ends, which lost 2 bases and 6 bases, there was a span of 14 bases. CDR1 is SGHRS, CDR2 YFSETQ, per germline. The CDR3 has 14 residues. The CDR3 DNA follows: TGCGCCAGCAGCTTCGAGGCAGGGTTAGATGGCTACACCTTC. It encodes CASSFEAGLDGYTF.

V and J are TRBV9 and TRBJ1-1, with unresolved D. The CDR3 totals 12 residues. Deletions cut 0 bases from V and 7 bases from J, with 7 bases between. CDR1 SGDLS and CDR2 YYNGEE come from the germline V gene. The CDR3, as DNA: TGTGCCAGCAGCGTAGCCAGTAATGAAGCTTTCTTT. This sequence encodes CASSVASNEAFF.

The chain combines TRBV7-8 with TRBJ2-7, with TRBD2 matching 10 bases. Germline lookup yields CDR1 SGHVS and CDR2 FQNEAQ. With V trimmed by 5 bases and J by 2 bases, 12 bases remained unmatched. CDR3 length: 17 amino acids. The CDR3 region is CASSPNRGTSGTYEQYF. The CDR3, as DNA: TGTGCCAGCAGCCCCAATCGGGGTACTAGCGGGACCTACGAGCAGTACTTC. The full variable domain, its missing parts supplied by reference TRBV7-8 and TRBJ2-7, is GAGVSQSPRYKVAKRGQDVALRCDPISGHVSLFWYQQALGQGPEFLTYFQNEAQLDKSGLPSDRFFAERPEGSVSTLKIQRTQQEDSAVYLCASSPNRGTSGTYEQYFGPGTRLTVT.

V gene TRBV6-1 combines with J gene TRBJ1-6, with unresolved D. The CDR3 is made up of 13 amino acids. Germline CDR1 and CDR2: MNHNS and SASEGT. V was clipped by 5 bases and J by 8 bases, with 10 bases between them. CDR3: CASSPRIDSPLHF. The DNA for the CDR3 is TGTGCCAGCAGTCCCCGTATCGATTCACCCCTCCACTTT.

The chain is built from TRBV5-1 and TRBJ1-6; D call uncertain. The germline CDR1 and CDR2 sequences are SGHRS and YFSETQ. The CDR3 covers 14 residues. V dropped 4 bases and J dropped 7 bases, with 12 bases sitting between them. The CDR3: CASSPASGNSPLHF. The CDR3 region has the DNA TGCGCCAGCAGCCCTGCCAGCGGGAATTCACCCCTCCACTTT.

This chain uses TRBV27 with TRBJ2-3, with D maybe TRBD1 (6 bases). CDR3 length: 15 amino acids. V lost 5 bases, J lost 0 bases, and 12 bases lay in between. The germline V gene encodes CDR1 MNHEY and CDR2 SMNVEV (reference sequence). The CDR3 DNA reads TGTGCCAGCAGTCCGACAGGAACTAGCACAGATACGCAGTATTTT. Translation: CASSPTGTSTDTQYF.

CDR3 sequence: CASSESKVAGPSTDTQYF. CDR3 in DNA: TGCGCCAGCAGTGAGTCGAAGGTAGCGGGGCCTAGCACAGATACGCAGTATTTT. This chain uses TRBV10-2 with TRBJ2-3, with 8 bases aligning to TRBD2. V was clipped by 0 bases and J by 0 bases; unmatched bases: 8. This CDR3 has 18 residues. CDR1 is WSHSY and CDR2 is SAAADI in the germline V gene.

In its sample, this clone was seen once. This chain uses TRBV11-2 with TRBJ1-5; possibly TRBD1 for D (5 bases). CDR1 is SGHAT, CDR2 FQNNGV, per germline. V lost 0 bases to trimming and J lost 3 bases, with 12 bases between them. This CDR3 region has 16 residues. The CDR3 DNA sequence: TGTGCCAGCAGCTTAGATCGGGGGGGATCCAATCAGCCCCAGCATTTT. It specifies CASSLDRGGSNQPQHF.

This clone was picked up a small number of times. CDR3 sequence reads: CASSLSSDRGNSPLHF. The CDR3 DNA sequence: TGTGCCAGCAGCTTAAGCTCGGACAGGGGAAATTCACCCCTCCACTTT. The rearrangement uses TRBV7-2 and TRBJ1-6, with 9 bases that match TRBD1. This CDR3 spans 16 amino acids. Germline V gene lookup returns CDR1 SGHTA and CDR2 FQGNSA. V was clipped by 2 bases and J by 7 bases; unmatched bases: 6.

The CDR3 reads CASSDRGVGQETQYF. Written as DNA, the CDR3 is TGTGCCAGCAGTGACAGGGGGGTGGGGCAAGAGACCCAGTACTTC. This chain links TRBV6-1 with TRBJ2-5, with D possibly matching TRBD1 (7 bases). Germline V gene sequence: CDR1 MNHNS, CDR2 SASEGT. This CDR3 has 15 residues. V was trimmed by 3 bases and J by 2 bases, leaving 13 bases between them.

This sequence joins TRBV28 and TRBJ1-5; TRBD1 matches at 8 bases. Germline-derived CDR1 and CDR2 are MDHEN and SYDVKM. There are 15 residues in the CDR3. V shed 5 bases, J shed 4 bases, and the junction held 7 bases outside the gene matches. CDR3 sequence reads: CASSLTGARNQPQHF. The CDR3, as DNA: TGTGCCAGCAGTCTGACAGGGGCTAGAAATCAGCCCCAGCATTTT.

The V and J genes are TRBV28 and TRBJ1-3, with TRBD1 as a possible D gene (5 bases). V dropped 7 bases and J dropped 0 bases, with 19 bases sitting between them. Germline-derived CDR1 and CDR2 are MDHEN and SYDVKM. This CDR3 is 17 amino acids long. The CDR3 reads CASTAQARSSSGNTIYF. The CDR3 DNA follows: TGTGCCAGCACCGCACAGGCCAGATCCTCCTCTGGAAACACCATATATTTT. Variable domain in full (rest from reference TRBV28 and TRBJ1-3): DVKVTQSSRYLVKRTGEKVFLECVQDMDHENMFWYRQDPGLGLRLIYFSYDVKMKEKGDIPEGYSVSREKKERFSLILESASTNQTSMYLCASTAQARSSSGNTIYFGEGSWLTVV.

V and J are TRBV2 and TRBJ1-5; unclear D gene. Germline V gives CDR1 SNHLY, CDR2 FYNNEI. V lost 6 bases, J lost 5 bases, and 11 bases lay in between. The CDR3 runs to 13 residues. CDR3 in amino acids: CASSSGQDQPQHF. The CDR3 DNA reads as TGTGCCAGCAGCTCAGGTCAGGATCAGCCCCAGCATTTT.

The rearrangement joins TRBV6-4 to TRBJ1-4; a possible D gene is TRBD1 (5 bases). The germline V gene has CDR1 MRHNA and CDR2 SNTAGT. CDR3 length equals 14 residues. Trimming removed 0 bases from V and 5 bases from J, with 7 bases in between. CDR3 residues: CASSDSTENEKLFF. CDR3 DNA sequence: TGTGCCAGCAGTGACTCGACAGAGAATGAAAAACTGTTTTTT.

This sequence joins TRBV7-9 and TRBJ2-7; 9 nucleotides line up with TRBD1. This CDR3 is 14 amino acids long. Per the germline V gene, CDR1 is SEHNR and CDR2 is FQNEAQ (reference sequence). After removal of 6 bases from V and 1 base from J, the junction contained 4 bases not matched to a gene. DNA for the CDR3: TGTGCCAGCAGTCCCGACAGGGGGTCCTACGAGCAGTACTTC. It is translated as CASSPDRGSYEQYF.

For the CDR3, the DNA is TGTGCCAGCTCACCGACCGGGACAGGGAATCAGCCCCAGCATTTT. Its translation is CASSPTGTGNQPQHF. V and J are TRBV18 and TRBJ1-5; 9 bases agree with TRBD1. This CDR3 is built from 15 residues. Germline CDR1 reads KGHSH; CDR2 reads LQKENI. The V segment lost 3 bases and the J segment 4 bases; nucleotides outside the gene matches: 4. Combining the CDR3 with reference TRBV18 and TRBJ1-5 gives the whole variable domain NAGVMQNPRHLVRRRGQEARLRCSPMKGHSHVYWYRQLPEEGLKFMVYLQKENIIDESGMPKERFSAEFPKEGPSILRIQQVVRGDSAAYFCASSPTGTGNQPQHFGDGTRLSIL.

The V and J genes are TRBV19 and TRBJ2-2; no clear D gene. The CDR3 covers 13 residues. Germline values: CDR1 LNHDA, CDR2 SQIVND (reference sequence). V was clipped by 6 bases and J by 6 bases, with 11 bases between them. Here the CDR3 DNA reads TGTGCCAGTAGCCGTGGGCCATCCGGGGAGCTGTTTTTT. Its translation: CASSRGPSGELFF.

The rearrangement uses TRBV15 and TRBJ2-1; TRBD2 is a possible D gene (6 bases). The V and J ends lost 1 base and 1 base respectively, with 17 bases between them. The germline CDR1 and CDR2 sequences are LNHNV and YYDKDF (reference sequence). This CDR3 region has 18 residues. Written as DNA, the CDR3 is TGTGCCACCAGCAGAGCCCTGGGGGGTAGCGGTTCCTACAATGAGCAGTTCTTC. This encodes CATSRALGGSGSYNEQFF.

The rearrangement uses TRBV5-1 and TRBJ2-2, with TRBD2 identical over 7 bases. CDR3 size: 15 residues. The ends lost 3 bases at V and 0 bases at J; junction bases unmatched: 2. Germline values: CDR1 SGHRS, CDR2 YFSETQ. CDR3 coding DNA: TGCGCCAGCAGCTGGGGGGGAGCGAACACCGGGGAGCTGTTTTTT. Its translation is CASSWGGANTGELFF.

This chain links TRBV9 with TRBJ2-2; tentatively, D is TRBD2 (5 bases). This CDR3 spans 17 amino acids. Germline-derived CDR1 and CDR2 are SGDLS and YYNGEE. V was cut by 3 bases and J by 0 bases, with 15 bases left in between. DNA of the CDR3: TGTGCCAGCAGCGGACTAAACTGGAATCCGAACACCGGGGAGCTGTTTTTT. Translating it yields CASSGLNWNPNTGELFF.

The chain is built from TRBV9 and TRBJ1-2; 7 bases are a match to TRBD1. The CDR3 contains 14 residues. Trimming at V came to 2 bases and at J to 2 bases, leaving 3 bases not matched to a gene. Germline CDR1 is SGDLS and CDR2 is YYNGEE. CDR3 loop: CASSVSQGNYGYTF. The CDR3 nucleotides are TGTGCCAGCAGCGTCTCACAGGGGAACTATGGCTACACCTTC.

Remarks on this clone: Other DNA sequences of this sample code for an identical CDR3. The chain joins TRBV2 to TRBJ2-1; 14 bases align to TRBD2. V gave up 5 bases and J gave up 6 bases; unmatched junction bases: 3. Germline-derived CDR1 and CDR2 are SNHLY and FYNNEI. The CDR3 has 15 amino acids. CDR3 in amino acids: CASSLGTSGGNEQFF. CDR3 in DNA: TGTGCCAGCAGTCTCGGGACTAGCGGGGGCAATGAGCAGTTCTTC.

The sample holds a few counts of this clone. The rearrangement joins TRBV15 to TRBJ1-2, with D possibly being TRBD1 (5 bases). CDR3 length: 15 amino acids. Trimming took off 4 bases at V and 4 bases at J, with 16 bases between the two ends. The germline V gene encodes CDR1 LNHNV and CDR2 YYDKDF (reference sequence). As DNA, the CDR3 is TGTGCCACCAGCAAAGTCTTTGACAGTCCCTATGGCTACACCTTC. Its translation: CATSKVFDSPYGYTF.

In this sample, this clone turned up once. This chain connects TRBV21-1 to TRBJ1-6; the table assigns TRBD1, which was not confirmed against the DNA. TRBV21-1 is deemed a pseudogene. The CDR3 consists of 21 residues. The CDR3 protein is CASSSRWARTGGSSYNSPLHF. CDR3 bases: TGTGCCAGCAGTTCTAGGTGGGCAAGGACAGGTGGGAGCTCCTATAATTCACCCCTCCACTTT.

The genes are TRBV5-1 and TRBJ2-1; possible D gene TRBD1, 6 bases. Germline lookup yields CDR1 SGHRS and CDR2 YFSETQ. The germline V and J ends were trimmed by 4 bases and 1 base, with 9 bases remaining between them. The CDR3 spans 14 residues. The CDR3 sequence is CASSPQGSYNEQFF. The CDR3 DNA sequence: TGCGCCAGCAGCCCGCAGGGGTCCTACAATGAGCAGTTCTTC.

V is TRBV18 and J is TRBJ2-7, with TRBD1 matching over 9 bases. V trimming: 3 bases; J trimming: 10 bases; junction bases outside the gene matches: 10. The CDR3 is 14 amino acids. Germline CDR1 KGHSH, CDR2 LQKENI. The DNA of the CDR3 is TGTGCCAGCTCACCGAACAACAGGGGGCCGGACCAGTACTTC. Amino acid sequence: CASSPNNRGPDQYF.

The rearrangement joins TRBV29-1 to TRBJ1-1; D uncertain. Trimming removed 1 base from V and 2 bases from J, with 8 bases in between. This CDR3 is built from 13 residues. Per germline, CDR1 SQVTM and CDR2 ANQGSEA. CDR3 sequence reads: CSVEVSPNTEAFF. CDR3 DNA: TGCAGCGTTGAAGTCAGTCCTAACACTGAAGCTTTCTTT.

The CDR3: CASSLYGTGAHEQYF. The CDR3 bases are TGTGCCAGCAGTCTCTACGGGACAGGGGCCCACGAGCAGTACTTC. The chain joins TRBV27 to TRBJ2-7, with 10 bases fitting TRBD1. The V segment lost 5 bases and the J segment 5 bases; nucleotides outside the gene matches: 9. This CDR3 has 15 amino acids. Germline values: CDR1 MNHEY, CDR2 SMNVEV (reference sequence).